This entry lists 10 T cell receptor beta chains sequenced from one sample in a study of T cells after yellow fever vaccination. A single record per CDR3 protein comes from TCRdb applying MiXCR to the 5' RACE reads. Of 230,000 or so distinct CDR3 sequences in the sample, about 3.5% are singletons; the top ten hold around a fifth. Specimen: PBMCs, collected 15 days after the yellow fever booster vaccination. Receptors originate from a man between 18 and 35 years old who received the YFV17D yellow fever vaccine.

This clonotype has a count of ten or more. The chain uses TRBV12-3 or TRBV12-4 and TRBJ1-4; 9 bases agree with TRBD1. V was clipped by 6 bases and J by 5 bases; unmatched bases: 19. This CDR3 is built from 19 residues. The CDR3 is CASSYDVPGTGTGNEKLFF. DNA of the CDR3: TGTGCCAGCAGCTACGACGTCCCCGGGACAGGGACAGGAAATGAAAAACTGTTTTTT.

At least ten counts were recorded for this clonotype. The genes are TRBV6-2 or TRBV6-3 and TRBJ2-3; D ambiguous. The length of the CDR3 is 11 residues. Trimming pared 6 bases from V and 4 bases from J, leaving 5 bases between. Per germline, CDR1 MNHEY and CDR2 SVGEGT. CDR3 bases: TGTGCCAGCAGGACTGCAGATACGCAGTATTTT. Protein sequence: CASRTADTQYF.

This clonotype was observed many times. This rearrangement joins TRBV5-1 to TRBJ2-1; D gene uncertain. There are 13 residues in the CDR3. The germline CDR1 and CDR2 sequences are SGHRS and YFSETQ. The V gene lost 4 bases and the J gene lost 10 bases, with 15 bases spanning the gap. The CDR3 nucleotides read TGCGCCAGCAGCATAGTGGAATCGGAGGAGCAGTTCTTC. The encoded protein is CASSIVESEEQFF.

This clonotype was seen many times. The chain's CDR3 is CASSLEGLVAGGADTQYF. The CDR3 DNA is TGTGCCAGCAGCTTAGAAGGTTTGGTAGCGGGGGGTGCAGATACGCAGTATTTT. V gene TRBV7-8 combines with J gene TRBJ2-3, with TRBD2 identical over 10 bases. Germline-derived CDR1 and CDR2 are SGHVS and FQNEAQ. Trimming removed 1 base from V and 4 bases from J; junction bases left unmatched: 11. The CDR3 runs to 18 residues.

This clonotype was seen more than once but under ten times. V is TRBV7-9 and J is TRBJ2-7; D is tentatively TRBD1 or TRBD2 (6 bases each). CDR1 is SEHNR, CDR2 FQNEAQ, per germline (reference sequence). The CDR3 totals 17 residues. The V gene lost 3 bases and the J gene lost 0 bases, with 18 bases spanning the gap. This chain's CDR3 is CASSLYGGVKSSYEQYV. In DNA form, the CDR3 reads TGTGCCAGCAGCTTGTACGGGGGCGTCAAAAGCTCCTACGAGCAGTACGTC.

This clonotype appeared many times. The chain couples TRBV7-2 to TRBJ2-2; D is ambiguous. This CDR3 contains 13 residues. V was pared by 5 bases and J by 9 bases, with 13 bases between. CDR1 and CDR2 from the germline V gene are SGHTA and FQGNSA. CDR3 amino acids: CASSPGLRRELFF. The CDR3, as DNA: TGTGCCAGCAGCCCGGGCCTTCGGAGGGAGCTGTTTTTT. Complete variable domain (other parts from reference TRBV7-2 and TRBJ2-2): GAGVSQSPSNKVTEKGKDVELRCDPISGHTALYWYRQSLGQGLEFLIYFQGNSAPDKSGLPSDRFSAERTGGSVSTLTIQRTQQEDSAVYLCASSPGLRRELFFGEGSRLTVL.

The chain employs TRBV5-1 and TRBJ2-7, with D perhaps TRBD1 (6 bases). V gave up 4 bases and J gave up 6 bases, with 14 bases separating them. This CDR3 contains 13 residues. Germline V gene lookup returns CDR1 SGHRS and CDR2 YFSETQ. In nucleotides, the CDR3 is TGCGCCAGCAGCCGGGTCACCAGGGGCGAGCAGTACTTC. It translates to CASSRVTRGEQYF.

Ten or more counts support this clonotype. This rearrangement joins TRBV12-3 or TRBV12-4 to TRBJ1-2; D gene uncertain. This CDR3 has 13 amino acids. V was trimmed by 4 bases and J by 10 bases, leaving 16 bases between them. CDR3 coding DNA: TGTGCCAGCAGTTCGTTTCTGGCGTCCGACTACACCTTC. Translated, it gives CASSSFLASDYTF.

This clonotype was found many times. The gene calls are TRBV19 and TRBJ1-5; D remains unclear. CDR3 length: 14 amino acids. V was trimmed by 5 bases and J by 4 bases, leaving 12 bases between them. Looked up from germline, CDR1 is LNHDA and CDR2 is SQIVND (reference sequence). CDR3 sequence reads: CASSPVVRNQPQHF. Written as DNA, the CDR3 is TGTGCCAGTAGTCCCGTTGTGAGGAATCAGCCCCAGCATTTT. The full variable domain, with the rest looked up from reference TRBV19 and TRBJ1-5, is DGGITQSPKYLFRKEGQNVTLSCEQNLNHDAMYWYRQDPGQGLRLIYYSQIVNDFQKGDIAEGYSVSREKKESFPLTVTSAQKNPTAFYLCASSPVVRNQPQHFGDGTRLSIL.

This clonotype appeared many times. J is TRBJ2-1 and V is TRBV10-3, with 13 bases lining up with TRBD2. CDR3 length: 19 residues. The ends lost 4 bases at V and 7 bases at J; junction bases unmatched: 16. CDR1 ENHRY and CDR2 SYGVKD come from the germline V gene. This CDR3 reads CAISVGRTSGGPLGNEQFF. In nucleotides, the CDR3 is TGTGCCATCAGTGTGGGCAGGACTAGCGGGGGCCCTCTGGGGAATGAGCAGTTCTTC.